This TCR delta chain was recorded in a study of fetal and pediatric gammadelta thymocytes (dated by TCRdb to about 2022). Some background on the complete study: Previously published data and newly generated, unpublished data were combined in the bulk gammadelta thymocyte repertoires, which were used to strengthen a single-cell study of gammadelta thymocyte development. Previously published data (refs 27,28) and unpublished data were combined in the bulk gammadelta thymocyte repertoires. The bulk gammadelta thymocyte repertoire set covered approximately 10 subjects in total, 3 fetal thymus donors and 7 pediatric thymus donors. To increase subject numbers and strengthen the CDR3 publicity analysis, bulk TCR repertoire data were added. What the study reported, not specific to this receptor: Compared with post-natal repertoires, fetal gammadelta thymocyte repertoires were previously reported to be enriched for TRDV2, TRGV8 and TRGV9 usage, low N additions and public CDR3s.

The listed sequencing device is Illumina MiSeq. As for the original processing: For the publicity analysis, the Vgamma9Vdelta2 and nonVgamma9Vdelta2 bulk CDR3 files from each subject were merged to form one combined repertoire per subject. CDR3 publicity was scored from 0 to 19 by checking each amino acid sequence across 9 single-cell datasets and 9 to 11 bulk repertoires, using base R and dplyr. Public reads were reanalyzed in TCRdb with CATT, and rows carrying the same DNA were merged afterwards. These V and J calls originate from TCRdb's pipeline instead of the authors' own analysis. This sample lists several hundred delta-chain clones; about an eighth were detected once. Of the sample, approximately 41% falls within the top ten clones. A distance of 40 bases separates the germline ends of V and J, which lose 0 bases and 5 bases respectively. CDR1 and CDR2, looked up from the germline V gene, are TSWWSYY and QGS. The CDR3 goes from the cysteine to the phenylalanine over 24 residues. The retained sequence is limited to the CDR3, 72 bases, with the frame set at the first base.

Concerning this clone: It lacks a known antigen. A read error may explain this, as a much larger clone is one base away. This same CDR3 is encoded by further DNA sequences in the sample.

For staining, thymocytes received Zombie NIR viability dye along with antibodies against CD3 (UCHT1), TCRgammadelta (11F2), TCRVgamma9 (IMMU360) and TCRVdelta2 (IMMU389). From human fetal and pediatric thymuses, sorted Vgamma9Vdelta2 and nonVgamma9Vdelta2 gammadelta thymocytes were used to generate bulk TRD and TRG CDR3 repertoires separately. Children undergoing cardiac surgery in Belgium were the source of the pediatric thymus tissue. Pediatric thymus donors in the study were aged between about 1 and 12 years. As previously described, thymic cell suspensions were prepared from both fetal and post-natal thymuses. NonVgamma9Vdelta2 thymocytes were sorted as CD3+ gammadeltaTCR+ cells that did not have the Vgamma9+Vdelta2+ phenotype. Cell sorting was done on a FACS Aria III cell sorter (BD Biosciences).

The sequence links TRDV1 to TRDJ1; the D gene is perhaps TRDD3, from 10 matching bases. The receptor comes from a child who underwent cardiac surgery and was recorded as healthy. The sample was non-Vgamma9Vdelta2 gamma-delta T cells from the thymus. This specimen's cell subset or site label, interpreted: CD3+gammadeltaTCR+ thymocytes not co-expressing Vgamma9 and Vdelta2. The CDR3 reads CALGELGLPTRTGGSPVHADKLIF. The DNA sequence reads TGTGCTCTTGGGGAACTAGGCCTTCCTACCCGTACTGGGGGATCTCCTGTACATGCTGATAAACTCATCTTT.